This T cell receptor beta chain comes out of a study of cytomegalovirus exposure and HLA in healthy donors. Study outcomes and limitations: That first-cohort TCR clusters tended to co-occur in the 130 or so validation repertoires was found in a later analysis. Cytomegalovirus-associated TCR beta chains were listed, numbering around 150. The classifier reportedly diagnosed cytomegalovirus status with high sensitivity and specificity.

Germline loops: CDR1 MNHEY, CDR2 SMNVEV (reference sequence). This CDR3 spans 13 amino acids. V was cut by 2 bases and J by 8 bases, with 12 bases left in between. Notes on this clone: Its antigen remains unknown.

The data were produced by immunoSEQ multiplex PCR, yet TCRdb's version contains in-frame clones alone and is incomplete. Counted here are around 150,000 clones, 88% occurring once; the ten biggest clones make up 2.5% to 3%. Separation from the roughly 700-subject first cohort characterized the roughly 120-subject validation cohort, to which the donors belonged. The TCR originated in a man aged 18 to 29 in good health and CMV-seronegative. Sequenced sample: PBMCs. V usage is TRBV27 and J usage is TRBJ1-2; possible D gene TRBD1, 5 bases. The CDR3 here is CASSLNRGGGYTF. The DNA for the CDR3 is TGTGCCAGCAGTTTAAATAGGGGTGGCGGCTACACCTTC.